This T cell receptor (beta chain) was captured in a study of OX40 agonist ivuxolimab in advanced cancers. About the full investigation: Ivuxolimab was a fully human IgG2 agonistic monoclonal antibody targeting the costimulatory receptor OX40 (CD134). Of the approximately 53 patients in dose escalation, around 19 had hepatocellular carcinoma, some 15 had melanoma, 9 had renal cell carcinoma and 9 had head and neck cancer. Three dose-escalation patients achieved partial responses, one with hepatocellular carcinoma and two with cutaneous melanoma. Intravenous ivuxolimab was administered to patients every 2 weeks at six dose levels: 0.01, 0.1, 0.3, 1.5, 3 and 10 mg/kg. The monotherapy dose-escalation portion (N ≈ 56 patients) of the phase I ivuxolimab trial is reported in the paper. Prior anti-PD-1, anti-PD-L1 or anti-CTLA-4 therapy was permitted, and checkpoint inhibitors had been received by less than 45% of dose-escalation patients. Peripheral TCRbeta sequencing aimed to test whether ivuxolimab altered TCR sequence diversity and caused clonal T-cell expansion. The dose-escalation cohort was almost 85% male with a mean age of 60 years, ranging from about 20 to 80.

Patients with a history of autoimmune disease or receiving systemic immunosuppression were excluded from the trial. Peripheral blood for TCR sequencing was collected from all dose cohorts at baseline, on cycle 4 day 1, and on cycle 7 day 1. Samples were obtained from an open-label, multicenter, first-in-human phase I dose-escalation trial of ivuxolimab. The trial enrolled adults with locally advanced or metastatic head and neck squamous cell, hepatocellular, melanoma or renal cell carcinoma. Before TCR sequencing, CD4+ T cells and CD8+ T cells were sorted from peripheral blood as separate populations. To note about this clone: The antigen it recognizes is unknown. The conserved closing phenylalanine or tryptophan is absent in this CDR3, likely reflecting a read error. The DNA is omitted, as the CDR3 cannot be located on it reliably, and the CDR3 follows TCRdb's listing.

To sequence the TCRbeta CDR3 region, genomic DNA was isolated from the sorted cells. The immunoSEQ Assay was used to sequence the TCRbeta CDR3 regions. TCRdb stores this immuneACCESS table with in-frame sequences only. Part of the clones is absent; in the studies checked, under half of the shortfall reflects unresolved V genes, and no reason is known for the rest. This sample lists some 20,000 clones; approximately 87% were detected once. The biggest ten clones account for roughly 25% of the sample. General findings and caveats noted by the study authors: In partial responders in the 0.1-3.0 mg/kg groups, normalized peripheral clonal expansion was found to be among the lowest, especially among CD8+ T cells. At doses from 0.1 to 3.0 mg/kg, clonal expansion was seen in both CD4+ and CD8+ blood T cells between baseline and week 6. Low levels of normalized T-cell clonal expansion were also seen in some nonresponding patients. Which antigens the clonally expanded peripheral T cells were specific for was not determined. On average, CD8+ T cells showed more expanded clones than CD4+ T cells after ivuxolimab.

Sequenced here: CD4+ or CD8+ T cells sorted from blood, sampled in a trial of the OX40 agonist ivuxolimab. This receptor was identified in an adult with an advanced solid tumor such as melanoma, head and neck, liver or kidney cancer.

The CDR3 region: CASSSRGKG. The chain joins TRBV21-1 to TRBJ2-7; the table's TRBD2 call for D was not verified on the DNA. TRBV21-1 is a recognized pseudogene. The CDR3 sequence runs 9 residues, both termini included.